The 27 T cell receptor beta chains below come from one sample, sequenced in a study of early stage breast cancer tumors. This table comes from immunoSEQ multiplex PCR, and its TCRdb copy is limited to in-frame clones, with some not included. This sample has tens of thousands of clones, with about 80% found just once. Material for sequencing was blood. The receptor set was obtained from a person aged 25 to 39 with breast cancer.

This chain uses TRBV7-8 with TRBJ1-5; tentative D call: TRBD1 (5 bases). V was pared by 4 bases and J by 2 bases, with 12 bases between. The CDR3 is 15 residues long. In germline, CDR1 is SGHVS, CDR2 FQNEAQ. CDR3 DNA sequence: TGTGCCAGCAGCTATCTGGGACTTGGCAATCAGCCCCAGCATTTT. Protein: CASSYLGLGNQPQHF.

The chain is built from TRBV18 and TRBJ2-1, with a possible D match to TRBD2 (5 bases). CDR3 length: 13 amino acids. Germline CDR1 KGHSH, CDR2 LQKENI. V shed 1 base and J shed 5 bases, with 6 bases lying between them. The CDR3 nucleotides read TGTGCCAGCTCACCACGGGGAGACAATGAGCAGTTCTTC. Protein product: CASSPRGDNEQFF.

This clone has more than one count but fewer than ten. The genes are TRBV19 and TRBJ1-4; D may be TRBD1 (6 bases). Trimming pared 4 bases from V and 8 bases from J, leaving 14 bases between. This CDR3 region has 14 residues. The germline CDR1 and CDR2 sequences are LNHDA and SQIVND (reference sequence). The CDR3: CASSTRTAGEKLFF. For the CDR3, the DNA is TGTGCCAGTAGTACCCGGACAGCGGGGGAAAAACTGTTTTTT.

This clone came up a few times. The chain recombines TRBV19 with TRBJ1-2; the D gene is possibly TRBD1 (5 bases). Trimming took 8 bases from V and 4 from J, leaving 17 bases between them. Germline V gives CDR1 LNHDA, CDR2 SQIVND (reference sequence). This CDR3 is 14 amino acids long. CDR3: CASSQEGTLYGYTF. The DNA of the CDR3 is TGTGCCAGTTCCCAGGAGGGGACCCTCTATGGCTACACCTTC.

The chain has TRBV18 and TRBJ2-7; D unclear. The CDR3 length is 12 residues. V lost 3 bases to trimming and J lost 7 bases, with 10 bases between them. Germline-derived CDR1 and CDR2 are KGHSH and LQKENI. The chain's CDR3 is CASSPYEREQYF. The CDR3, as DNA: TGTGCCAGCTCACCGTACGAACGGGAGCAGTACTTC.

The V call is TRBV7-2, the J call TRBJ2-1; the D gene is possibly TRBD1 (5 bases). Per germline, CDR1 SGHTA and CDR2 FQGNSA. V lost 3 bases, J lost 6 bases, and 12 bases lay in between. The CDR3 spans 14 residues. CDR3 sequence: CASSLINQGNEQFF. For the CDR3, the DNA is TGTGCCAGCAGCTTGATTAACCAGGGCAATGAGCAGTTCTTC. Using reference TRBV7-2 and TRBJ2-1 for the parts outside the CDR3, the full variable domain is GAGVSQSPSNKVTEKGKDVELRCDPISGHTALYWYRQSLGQGLEFLIYFQGNSAPDKSGLPSDRFSAERTGGSVSTLTIQRTQQEDSAVYLCASSLINQGNEQFFGPGTRLTVL.

The genes are TRBV4-1 and TRBJ1-1, with D possibly matching TRBD1 (6 bases). Germline V gene lookup returns CDR1 MGHRA and CDR2 YSYEKL. This CDR3 is built from 16 residues. Trimming pared 3 bases from V and 4 bases from J, leaving 18 bases between. The CDR3 is CASSHPPRTEVTEAFF. The CDR3 DNA follows: TGCGCCAGCAGCCATCCACCCCGGACAGAGGTCACTGAAGCTTTCTTT.

The chain couples TRBV2 to TRBJ2-5; 8 nucleotides align to TRBD2. The germline gives CDR1 SNHLY, CDR2 FYNNEI. J lost 1 base, V lost 7 bases, and 11 bases had no gene match. The CDR3 sequence is 16 residues long. CDR3 sequence (DNA): TGTGCCAGCAAACCTCTAGCGGGCGGGGTCCAAGAGACCCAGTACTTC. The encoded protein is CASKPLAGGVQETQYF.

The genes are TRBV7-2 and TRBJ2-5; maybe TRBD2 (6 bases). The CDR3 sequence is 15 residues long. V lost 0 bases and J lost 7, with 15 bases in between. Germline V gives CDR1 SGHTA, CDR2 FQGNSA. The CDR3 DNA reads as TGTGCCAGCAGCTTAGCCCCTAGCGCCGGAGGGACCCAGTACTTC. This translates into CASSLAPSAGGTQYF.

The sample holds one count of this clone. The chain uses TRBV5-6 and TRBJ1-5; D is ambiguous. Trimming cost V 5 bases and J 7 bases, with 19 bases left between them. Germline CDR1 and CDR2: SGHDT and YYEEEE. This CDR3 comprises 15 residues. CDR3 bases: TGTGCCAGCAGTCAATGGGCCCTCTTTCAGCAGCCCCAGCATTTT. It encodes CASSQWALFQQPQHF. Full variable domain (rest looked up from reference TRBV5-6 and TRBJ1-5): DAGVTQSPTHLIKTRGQQVTLRCSPKSGHDTVSWYQQALGQGPQFIFQYYEEEERQRGNFPDRFSGHQFPNYSSELNVNALLLGDSALYLCASSQWALFQQPQHFGDGTRLSIL.

The genes are TRBV5-1 and TRBJ2-7, with D possibly TRBD2 on 6 matching bases. Trimming took off 4 bases at V and 2 bases at J, with 16 bases between the two ends. This CDR3 region has 15 residues. Germline V CDR1 and CDR2: SGHRS, YFSETQ. CDR3 bases: TGCGCCAGCAGCGTGACATTCGGGGGACCCTACGAGCAGTACTTC. Its protein product is CASSVTFGGPYEQYF.

The gene calls are TRBV18 and TRBJ2-7, with no clear D. The germline gives CDR1 KGHSH, CDR2 LQKENI. The CDR3 extends over 13 amino acids. Between the trimmed V and J ends, which lost 2 bases and 6 bases, there was a span of 11 bases. The CDR3 sequence is CASSPTRLLEQYF. The CDR3 DNA reads TGTGCCAGCTCACCAACCCGACTTCTCGAGCAGTACTTC.

This clone was observed a handful of times. The chain combines TRBV19 with TRBJ2-7; TRBD1 is a possible D gene (8 bases). Germline V lookup: CDR1 LNHDA, CDR2 SQIVND (reference sequence). Trimming pared 7 bases from V and 0 bases from J, leaving 22 bases between. The CDR3 runs 17 residues. The CDR3, as DNA: TGTGCCAGTACTACCGGACAGGGAGGGAAAAACTCCTACGAGCAGTACTTC. Translated, it gives CASTTGQGGKNSYEQYF.

The chain links TRBV6-1 to TRBJ1-1, with D unresolved. V lost 2 bases and J 1 base, leaving 11 bases between the germline ends. Germline V gene data show CDR1 as MNHNS and CDR2 as SASEGT. The CDR3 length is 15 residues. The CDR3 loop is CASSENWDGNTEAFF. Here the CDR3 DNA reads TGTGCCAGCAGTGAAAACTGGGATGGGAACACTGAAGCTTTCTTT.

This rearrangement joins TRBV25-1 to TRBJ2-7; 8 nucleotides align to TRBD1. Per germline, CDR1 MGHDK and CDR2 SYGVNS. J gave up 3 bases and V 4 bases, and 8 bases lay outside the gene matches. The CDR3 is 15 residues long. The CDR3 DNA is TGTGCCAGCAGTGCCCTTCGACAGGGGATCTACGAGCAGTACTTC. Protein: CASSALRQGIYEQYF.

J is TRBJ2-2 and V is TRBV6-1; D is possibly TRBD2 (5 bases). The CDR3 has 14 residues. V shed 2 bases and J shed 6 bases, with 10 bases lying between them. CDR1 is MNHNS and CDR2 is SASEGT in the germline V gene. CDR3: CASSESAEAGELFF. As DNA, the CDR3 is TGTGCCAGCAGTGAATCGGCGGAGGCCGGGGAGCTGTTTTTT.

The chain recombines TRBV19 with TRBJ2-7; 13 bases fit TRBD2. The CDR3 is 16 residues long. Germline CDR1 reads LNHDA; CDR2 reads SQIVND (reference sequence). The V gene end was trimmed by 7 bases and the J gene end by 5 bases; junction bases not matched to a gene: 11. CDR3 loop: CASTPSRGLAGNEQYF. In nucleotides, the CDR3 is TGTGCCAGTACCCCATCAAGGGGACTAGCGGGAAACGAGCAGTACTTC.

The chain recombines TRBV4-1 with TRBJ1-5; no definite D call. CDR3 length: 15 residues. Trimming left V 0 bases short and J 7 bases short, with 13 bases between. CDR1 is MGHRA, CDR2 YSYEKL, per germline. The CDR3 bases are TGCGCCAGCAGCCAAGATGGAACCTCTGGGCAGCCCCAGCATTTT. This translates into CASSQDGTSGQPQHF.

V is TRBV18 and J is TRBJ2-7; TRBD1 aligns across 12 bases. Germline V gene lookup returns CDR1 KGHSH and CDR2 LQKENI. This CDR3 spans 15 amino acids. The J segment lost 6 bases and the V segment lost 6 bases, leaving 9 bases of the junction unmatched. The CDR3 nucleotides are TGTGCCAGCTCCCCGTCATGGGACAGGGGGCGCGAGCAGTACTTC. This encodes CASSPSWDRGREQYF.

The sample holds one count of this clone. The chain joins TRBV23-1 to TRBJ2-1; 14 bases are a match to TRBD2. TRBV23-1 is labeled an ORF, and its function is uncertain. V trimming: 8 bases; J trimming: 4 bases; junction bases outside the gene matches: 7. The CDR3 extends over 16 amino acids. Here the CDR3 DNA reads TGCGCCAGCGGTGGGACTAGCGGGAGTTTGTACAATGAGCAGTTCTTC. The encoded protein is CASGGTSGSLYNEQFF.

This chain joins TRBV27 and TRBJ2-2, with 9 positions matching TRBD1. Germline-derived CDR1 and CDR2 are MNHEY and SMNVEV (reference sequence). This CDR3 region has 16 residues. The trim removed 2 bases at V and 5 bases at J, leaving 6 bases unmatched. This CDR3 reads CASSLEDRGFTGELFF. The CDR3 DNA sequence: TGTGCCAGCAGTTTAGAAGACAGGGGGTTTACCGGGGAGCTGTTTTTT.

The chain is built from TRBV4-2 and TRBJ2-5; 10 positions agree with TRBD2. Germline lookup yields CDR1 LGHNA and CDR2 YNFKEQ. This CDR3 has 17 amino acids. The J segment lost 5 bases and the V segment lost 1 base, leaving 10 bases of the junction unmatched. This chain's CDR3 is CASSQVGASGSGETQYF. DNA of the CDR3: TGTGCCAGCAGCCAAGTGGGGGCTAGCGGGAGCGGGGAGACCCAGTACTTC.

The chain recombines TRBV27 with TRBJ2-2, with D possibly TRBD1 on 5 matching bases. V was clipped by 7 bases and J by 1 base, with 13 bases between them. This CDR3 has 15 amino acids. CDR1 and CDR2 (germline): MNHEY, SMNVEV (reference sequence). CDR3 coding DNA: TGTGCCAGCAACTACCGGCAGGGGAACACCGGGGAGCTGTTTTTT. It codes for CASNYRQGNTGELFF.

The V and J genes are TRBV7-2 and TRBJ2-5; D might be TRBD1 (5 bases). With 1 base removed from V and 5 bases from J, the gap between germline ends came to 8 bases. This CDR3 comprises 13 residues. CDR1 is SGHTA, CDR2 FQGNSA, per germline. CDR3 sequence: CASSLGRVETQYF. The CDR3 nucleotides read TGTGCCAGCAGCTTAGGCAGGGTGGAGACCCAGTACTTC.

A few counts support this clone. The V call is TRBV4-1, the J call TRBJ1-4, with D unresolved. Germline V gene lookup returns CDR1 MGHRA and CDR2 YSYEKL. The CDR3 runs to 15 residues. The germline V and J ends were trimmed by 4 bases and 8 bases, with 17 bases remaining between them. CDR3 DNA sequence: TGCGCCAGCAGCCCACCTGGTTTGGTTCGAGAAAAACTGTTTTTT. It is translated as CASSPPGLVREKLFF.

This chain joins TRBV18 and TRBJ1-4; unclear D gene. Germline CDR1 KGHSH, CDR2 LQKENI. This CDR3 comprises 16 residues. V was pared by 2 bases and J by 2 bases, with 12 bases between. CDR3 residues: CASSPAGRSTNEKLFF. CDR3 bases: TGTGCCAGCTCACCAGCGGGTCGATCGACTAATGAAAAACTGTTTTTT.

V is TRBV29-1 and J is TRBJ2-1; 10 nucleotides align to TRBD2. The trim removed 7 bases at V and 4 bases at J, leaving 4 bases unmatched. Germline lookup yields CDR1 SQVTM and CDR2 ANQGSEA. The CDR3 length is 13 residues. Here the CDR3 reads CSAIAGGYNEQFF. CDR3 DNA: TGCAGCGCGATAGCGGGAGGTTACAATGAGCAGTTCTTC.